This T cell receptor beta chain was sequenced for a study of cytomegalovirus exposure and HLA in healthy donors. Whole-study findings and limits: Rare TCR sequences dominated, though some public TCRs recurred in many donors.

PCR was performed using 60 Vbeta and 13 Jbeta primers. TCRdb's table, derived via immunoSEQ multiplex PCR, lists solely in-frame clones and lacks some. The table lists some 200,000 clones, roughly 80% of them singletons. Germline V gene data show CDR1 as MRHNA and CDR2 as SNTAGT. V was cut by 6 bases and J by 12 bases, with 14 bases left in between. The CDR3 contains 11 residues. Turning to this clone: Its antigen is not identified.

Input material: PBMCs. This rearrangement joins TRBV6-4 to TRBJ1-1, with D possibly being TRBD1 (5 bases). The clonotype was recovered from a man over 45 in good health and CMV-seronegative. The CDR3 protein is CASSRRQRSFF. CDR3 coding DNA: TGTGCCAGCAGCCGGAGACAGAGGTCTTTCTTT.